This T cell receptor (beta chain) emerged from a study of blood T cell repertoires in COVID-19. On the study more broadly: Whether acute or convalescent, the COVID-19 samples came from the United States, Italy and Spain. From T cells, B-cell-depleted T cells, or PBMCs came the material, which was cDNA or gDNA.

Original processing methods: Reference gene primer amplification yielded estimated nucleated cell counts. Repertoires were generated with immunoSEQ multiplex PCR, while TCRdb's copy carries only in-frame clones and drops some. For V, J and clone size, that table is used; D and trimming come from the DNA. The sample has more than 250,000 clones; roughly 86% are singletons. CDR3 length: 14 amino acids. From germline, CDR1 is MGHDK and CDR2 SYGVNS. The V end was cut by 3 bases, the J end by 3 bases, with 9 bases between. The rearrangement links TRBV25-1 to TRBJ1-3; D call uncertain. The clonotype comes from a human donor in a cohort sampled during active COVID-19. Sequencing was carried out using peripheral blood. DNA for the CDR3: TGTGCCAGCAGTGATGACTACGTTGGAAACACCATATATTTT. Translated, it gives CASSDDYVGNTIYF.